The text below deals with one T cell receptor beta chain. Baseline was the first blood sampling point, followed by cycle 4 day 1 and cycle 7 day 1. This sample is part of a study of OX40 agonist ivuxolimab in advanced cancers. Study details: Given to patients was ivuxolimab, an agonistic anti-OX40 (CD134) antibody.

Per germline, CDR1 GTSNPN and CDR2 SVGIG (reference sequence). Deletions cut 3 bases from V and 1 base from J, with 12 bases between. CDR3 length: 15 amino acids. Only in-frame clones appear in the TCRdb table, and some are missing; sequencing was by immunoSEQ multiplex PCR. The sample includes 82,000 or so clones, roughly nine tenths of them seen just once. The specimen was CD4+ or CD8+ T cells sorted from blood, collected in a trial of the OX40 agonist ivuxolimab. The source of this sequence is an adult with an advanced solid tumor such as melanoma, head and neck, liver or kidney cancer. The rearrangement uses TRBV30 and TRBJ2-2; D remains ambiguous. The CDR3 sequence is CAWRIRVGNTGELFF. The CDR3 nucleotides are TGTGCCTGGAGAATTCGAGTGGGGAACACCGGGGAGCTGTTTTTT.